Described below is a single T cell receptor (beta chain) sequence and its context. The antigen is not known. V was cut by 1 base and J by 10 bases, with 14 bases left in between. The germline gives CDR1 SGHDT, CDR2 YYEEEE. The CDR3 is 13 amino acids. This record belongs to a study of CD8 T cell repertoires and HIV-1 epitope variants. Background on the study: Separate wells received one of Twenty-five Gag or Nef variant peptides. Control wells had CMV/EBV/flu peptides, negative Ebola AY9, or no peptide.

The study, taken as a whole, reports: Of roughly nine antigen-specific beta clonotypes, 5 or 6 appeared to cross-react with escape variants. The TAALDMSHF plasma variant had no responses, unlike KF9 (five clonotypes) and HW9 (one).

Clones were read by immunoSEQ multiplex PCR, and TCRdb kept only the in-frame ones, dropping some. The sample lists about 5,500 clones; about 60% were seen once. The clonotype was recovered from a male donor with HIV. The specimen sequenced was cultured CD8+ T cells derived from PBMCs. The chain recombines TRBV5-6 with TRBJ2-5, with a possible D match to TRBD2 (7 bases). The CDR3 reads CASSLMGGQGQYF. In nucleotides, the CDR3 is TGTGCCAGCAGCTTGATGGGGGGGCAGGGCCAGTACTTC.